The entry below describes one TCR beta chain. This specimen comes from a study of regulatory T cells in long-lasting Graves disease. CDR3 length equals 15 residues. CDR1 and CDR2 (germline): MNHEY, SMNVEV (reference sequence). Trimming removed 3 bases from V and 9 bases from J; junction bases left unmatched: 8. Regarding time point: newly diagnosed GD, antithyroid drugs for less than 3 months. There was RNA extracted from PBMCs, and the TCR library was made from it. TCR beta libraries were built with iRepertoire HTBI primers and Arm-PCR of CDR3 regions. In TCRdb, the multiplex PCR reads were re-called with MiXCR into one record per CDR3 protein. The sample lists approximately 540,000 distinct CDR3 sequences, 12% seen once, with 7.5% to 9% in the top ten. This same sample was also part of a study on T cells in Graves' hyperthyroidism and ophthalmopathy.

The TCR was taken from a woman in her twenties or thirties with Graves disease. Sequenced material: peripheral blood mononuclear cells (PBMCs), taken at new diagnosis, from a patient treated with antithyroid drugs. V and J are TRBV27 and TRBJ2-1; 10 bases match TRBD2. CDR3 sequence: CASSFVAGGRGEQFF. CDR3 in DNA: TGTGCCAGCAGTTTTGTAGCGGGAGGCCGGGGTGAGCAGTTCTTC.